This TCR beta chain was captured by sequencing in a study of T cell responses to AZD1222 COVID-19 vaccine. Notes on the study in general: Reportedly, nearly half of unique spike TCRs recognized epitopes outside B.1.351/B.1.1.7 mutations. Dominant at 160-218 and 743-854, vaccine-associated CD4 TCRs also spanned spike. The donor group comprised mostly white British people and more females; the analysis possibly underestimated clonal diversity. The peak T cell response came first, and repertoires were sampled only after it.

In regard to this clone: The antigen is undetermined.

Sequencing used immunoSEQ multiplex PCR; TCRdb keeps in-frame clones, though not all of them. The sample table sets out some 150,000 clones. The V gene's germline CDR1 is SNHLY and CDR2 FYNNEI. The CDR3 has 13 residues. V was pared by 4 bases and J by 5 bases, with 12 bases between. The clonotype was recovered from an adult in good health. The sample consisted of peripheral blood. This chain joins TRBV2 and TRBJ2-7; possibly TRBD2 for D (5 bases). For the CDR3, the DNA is TGTGCCAGCAGTGCTAGCTCTGGGAACGAGCAGTACTTC. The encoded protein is CASSASSGNEQYF.